The 2 T cell receptor beta chains in this list originate from one sample, sequenced in a study of T cell changes during pregnancy in multiple sclerosis. The data were produced by immunoSEQ multiplex PCR, yet TCRdb's version contains in-frame clones alone and is incomplete. The top ten hold about 2.2% of the sample, which has around 68,000 clones, 91% seen once. Sequenced here: peripheral blood, sampled in the third trimester of pregnancy. The receptors shown here come from a female donor in good health, enrolled as a control in a pregnancy study.

This rearrangement joins TRBV10-3 to TRBJ1-2, with D possibly matching TRBD1 (6 bases). There are 12 residues in the CDR3. Trimming took 10 bases from V and 2 from J, leaving 11 bases between them. Per the germline V gene, CDR1 is ENHRY and CDR2 is SYGVKD. The CDR3 loop is CATEDRNYGYTF. The CDR3, as DNA: TGTGCCACTGAAGACAGGAACTATGGCTACACCTTC.

This rearrangement joins TRBV27 to TRBJ2-3; 8 nucleotides line up with TRBD1. The CDR3 totals 16 residues. The J segment lost 0 bases and the V segment lost 8 bases, leaving 10 bases of the junction unmatched. Germline CDR1 and CDR2: MNHEY and SMNVEV (reference sequence). The CDR3 loop is CASGRRTGTSTDTQYF. CDR3 in DNA: TGTGCCAGCGGGAGGAGGACAGGGACTAGCACAGATACGCAGTATTTT.